A selection of T cell receptor beta chains follows, all from one sample in a study of blood T cell repertoires in COVID-19. Profiling relied on immunoSEQ multiplex PCR, and the TCRdb table lists in-frame clones only, not all of them. The profile shows roughly 160,000 clones, roughly 82% of them singletons. The sequencing sample was made of PBMCs or T cells enriched from blood (not recorded which). The receptors were sampled from a man in his fifties or sixties who had recovered from COVID-19. Both conserved end residues are part of each CDR3. The D gene is left open where the match is weak. The listing skips clone size in some rows; elsewhere it reads once, few, many or a size class.

>TRBV25-1|few|-|TRBJ2-1
CASSGVREQFF
TGTGCCAGCAGTGGAGTACGTGAGCAGTTCTTC
>TRBV2|-|-|TRBJ1-5
CASSPRSNQPQHF
TGTGCCAGCAGTCCTCGGAGCAATCAGCCCCAGCATTTT
>TRBV19|-|TRBD1|TRBJ2-3
CASSMDRASTDTQYF
TGTGCCAGTAGTATGGACAGGGCAAGCACAGATACGCAGTATTTT
>TRBV4-2|-|TRBD2|TRBJ2-7
CASSQDKRASGAYEQYF
TGTGCCAGCAGCCAAGACAAGAGAGCTAGCGGAGCCTACGAGCAGTACTTC
>TRBV28|-|TRBD1|TRBJ1-2
CASSSGQGVTYGYTF
TGTGCCAGCAGTTCGGGACAGGGGGTAACGTATGGCTACACCTTC
>TRBV6-5|-|-|TRBJ1-5
CASSYVGGGNQPQHF
TGTGCCAGCAGTTACGTGGGCGGGGGCAATCAGCCCCAGCATTTT
>TRBV18|-|-|TRBJ2-1
CASSRAENNEQFF
TGTGCCAGCTCACGGGCTGAAAACAATGAGCAGTTCTTC
>TRBV7-2|once|-|TRBJ2-1
CASSLGRANEQFF
TGTGCCAGCAGCTTAGGGAGGGCGAATGAGCAGTTCTTC
>TRBV6-4|-|-|TRBJ2-2
CASSLEVGGELFF
TGTGCCAGCAGCCTAGAGGTGGGCGGGGAGCTGTTTTTT
>TRBV28|-|-|TRBJ2-2
CASSLLGGGTGELFF
TGTGCCAGCAGTTTATTGGGGGGTGGCACCGGGGAGCTGTTTTTT
>TRBV4-2|-|TRBD2|TRBJ2-3
CASSRFLAGGPASTDTQYF
TGTGCCAGCAGCCGCTTTCTAGCGGGGGGGCCGGCTAGCACAGATACGCAGTATTTT
>TRBV5-4|once|TRBD1|TRBJ2-5
CASSPRDRLGETQYF
TGTGCCAGCAGCCCTCGGGACAGGCTTGGGGAGACCCAGTACTTC
>TRBV20-1|-|-|TRBJ2-3
CSASPLGRNTDTQYF
TGCAGTGCTAGTCCACTGGGGAGGAACACAGATACGCAGTATTTT
>TRBV10-3|few|TRBD1|TRBJ2-1
CAISSFDRGNNEQFF
TGTGCCATCAGCTCCTTCGACAGGGGAAACAATGAGCAGTTCTTC
>TRBV6-6|-|-|TRBJ1-3
CASSYSLNTIYF
TGTGCCAGCAGTTACTCCTTAAACACCATATATTTT
>TRBV9|-|TRBD2|TRBJ2-6
CASSVSGRAPSSGANVLTF
TGTGCCAGCAGCGTTAGCGGGAGAGCCCCAAGCTCTGGGGCCAACGTCCTGACTTTC
>TRBV7-9|-|TRBD1|TRBJ1-5
CASSLGQGDQPQHF
TGTGCCAGCAGCCTCGGACAGGGCGATCAGCCCCAGCATTTT
>TRBV28|-|TRBD1|TRBJ1-2
CASSSSRGPGYTF
TGTGCCAGCAGTTCCTCCAGGGGGCCTGGCTACACCTTC
>TRBV3-1/TRBV3-2|-|TRBD2|TRBJ2-3
CASSPRLAGGGTDTQYF
TGTGCCAGCAGCCCGCGACTAGCGGGGGGCGGCACAGATACGCAGTATTTT
>TRBV7-6|-|-|TRBJ2-7
CASSNRRDYEQYF
TGTGCCAGCAGCAATAGACGGGACTACGAGCAGTACTTC
>TRBV9|-|-|TRBJ2-7
CASSGLGPPYEQYF
TGTGCCAGCAGTGGTCTGGGGCCCCCCTACGAGCAGTACTTC
>TRBV20-1|-|TRBD2|TRBJ2-5
CSASPGTSEETQYF
TGCAGTGCCAGTCCGGGGACTAGTGAGGAGACCCAGTACTTC
>TRBV14|-|-|TRBJ2-5
CASSRDVETQYF
TGTGCCAGCAGCCGAGACGTAGAGACCCAGTACTTC
>TRBV20-1|-|-|TRBJ2-7
CSATYQGQYF
TGCAGTGCTACATACCAGGGGCAGTACTTC
>TRBV5-4|-|-|TRBJ1-2
CASSQPSGQGYGYTF
TGTGCCAGCAGCCAACCCAGCGGGCAGGGCTATGGCTACACCTTC
>TRBV6-5|once|TRBD1|TRBJ1-2
CASSYSAWQGVEGYTF
TGTGCCAGCAGTTACTCGGCGTGGCAGGGGGTTGAAGGCTACACCTTC
>TRBV15|-|-|TRBJ1-2
CATSRDLQTRLYGYTF
TGTGCCACCAGCAGAGATCTCCAGACGAGGCTATATGGCTACACCTTC
>TRBV7-3|once|-|TRBJ2-1
CASSRGREFNEQFF
TGTGCCAGCAGCAGGGGACGGGAGTTTAATGAGCAGTTCTTC
>TRBV7-3|once|-|TRBJ2-3
CASSLAPLNGGTDTQYF
TGTGCCAGCAGCTTAGCCCCCCTTAACGGTGGCACAGATACGCAGTATTTT
>TRBV19|few|TRBD1|TRBJ2-7
CASSFSGTGDGEQYF
TGTGCCAGTAGCTTTTCCGGGACAGGGGACGGCGAGCAGTACTTC
>TRBV4-2|few|TRBD1|TRBJ2-2
CASSPLGTGHTGELFF
TGTGCCAGCAGCCCCCTCGGGACAGGGCACACCGGGGAGCTGTTTTTT
>TRBV6-4|-|-|TRBJ2-1
CASSDHWGQGNNEQFF
TGTGCCAGCAGTGACCATTGGGGGCAGGGCAACAATGAGCAGTTCTTC
>TRBV29-1|-|TRBD2|TRBJ2-1
CSVEVLDRSGRAPPYNEQFF
TGCAGCGTTGAAGTCCTTGATCGTAGCGGGAGGGCACCCCCCTACAATGAGCAGTTCTTC
>TRBV30|-|TRBD1|TRBJ1-4
CAWSRDRGNEKLFF
TGTGCCTGGAGTAGGGACAGGGGTAATGAAAAACTGTTTTTT
>TRBV7-3|-|TRBD1|TRBJ1-1
CASSAQGAGTEAFF
TGTGCCAGCAGCGCTCAGGGGGCGGGCACTGAAGCTTTCTTT
>TRBV7-9|-|TRBD1|TRBJ2-1
CASSFGDRFDNEQFF
TGTGCCAGCAGCTTTGGGGACAGGTTCGACAATGAGCAGTTCTTC
>TRBV6-4|once|-|TRBJ2-4
CARTGELAKNIQYF
TGTGCCCGCACGGGGGAATTAGCCAAAAACATTCAGTACTTC
>TRBV5-4|-|-|TRBJ1-4
CASRPQGNEKLFF
TGTGCCAGCAGACCTCAGGGAAATGAAAAACTGTTTTTT
>TRBV3-1/TRBV3-2|-|-|TRBJ1-1
CASSHRQGNTEAFF
TGTGCCAGCAGCCACAGGCAGGGTAACACTGAAGCTTTCTTT
>TRBV30|-|TRBD2|TRBJ2-7
CAWRLGGAQGEQYF
TGTGCCTGGAGACTCGGGGGGGCCCAGGGCGAGCAGTACTTC
>TRBV29-1|-|-|TRBJ2-7
CSVEDTGKVSYEQYF
TGCAGCGTTGAAGATACAGGGAAGGTATCCTACGAGCAGTACTTC
>TRBV6-5|-|-|TRBJ2-2
CASSPGTQGVGELFF
TGTGCCAGCAGCCCCGGGACTCAGGGCGTCGGGGAGCTGTTTTTT
>TRBV5-5|-|-|TRBJ2-2
CASSQADSFTGELFF
TGTGCCAGCAGCCAAGCCGACAGCTTCACCGGGGAGCTGTTTTTT
>TRBV2|-|-|TRBJ2-5
CASSDSFRTIQETQYF
TGTGCCAGCAGTGATAGTTTCAGGACAATCCAAGAGACCCAGTACTTC
>TRBV5-4|-|-|TRBJ1-2
CASSDIGQPGLYGYTF
TGTGCCAGCAGCGATATCGGACAGCCTGGGCTCTATGGCTACACCTTC
>TRBV5-1|-|TRBD2|TRBJ2-4
CASSRKTSGGQDIQYF
TGCGCCAGCAGCCGCAAGACTAGCGGGGGGCAGGACATTCAGTACTTC
>TRBV5-5|-|TRBD1|TRBJ1-2
CASSFSPTGDWGYTF
TGTGCCAGCAGCTTCTCCCCCACAGGGGACTGGGGCTACACCTTC
>TRBV6-1|-|-|TRBJ2-1
CASSEGRAGEQFF
TGTGCCAGCAGTGAAGGGAGGGCCGGTGAGCAGTTCTTC
>TRBV6-5|-|TRBD2|TRBJ2-7
CASSSGLAPYEQYF
TGTGCCAGCAGTTCGGGACTAGCGCCCTACGAGCAGTACTTC
>TRBV27|-|TRBD1|TRBJ2-1
CASSTRDRGLDYNEQFF
TGTGCCAGCAGTACCCGGGACAGGGGGCTGGACTACAATGAGCAGTTCTTC
>TRBV28|-|-|TRBJ1-2
CASSLAGADGYTF
TGTGCCAGCAGTTTAGCAGGGGCAGATGGCTACACCTTC
>TRBV10-3|-|-|TRBJ2-3
CAIALSGTGITDTQYF
TGTGCCATCGCTCTAAGTGGTACAGGGATCACAGATACGCAGTATTTT
>TRBV10-1|-|-|TRBJ1-4
CASSEPKLFF
TGCGCCAGCAGTGAGCCGAAACTGTTTTTT
>TRBV24-1|-|-|TRBJ2-2
CATSDLRAGANTGELFF
TGTGCCACCAGTGATTTGAGAGCTGGAGCGAACACCGGGGAGCTGTTTTTT
>TRBV19|-|-|TRBJ1-5
CASTTPGFAQHF
TGTGCCAGTACCACCCCGGGTTTTGCCCAGCATTTT
>TRBV28|-|TRBD2|TRBJ2-1
CASSGRIYNEQFF
TGTGCCAGTAGCGGGAGGATTTACAATGAGCAGTTCTTC
>TRBV2|-|-|TRBJ2-1
CASSAQVVSVEQFF
TGTGCCAGCAGTGCTCAGGTGGTGTCGGTTGAGCAGTTCTTC
>TRBV5-1|-|-|TRBJ2-3
CASGAGADTQYF
TGCGCCAGCGGGGCAGGGGCGGATACGCAGTATTTT